These T cell receptor beta chains were read from a single sample in a study of T cells in Graves' hyperthyroidism and ophthalmopathy. A single record per CDR3 protein comes from TCRdb applying MiXCR to the multiplex PCR reads. The repertoire holds nearly 600,000 distinct CDR3 sequences, more than 11% seen once, with 5% to 7% in the top ten. The sample taken for sequencing was blood. These receptors came from a woman in her 30s with Graves' hyperthyroidism that later progressed to Graves' ophthalmopathy. Both conserved end residues are part of each CDR3. A D gene is named only where the DNA matches it firmly. Where a row states a size, it is once, few, many or the class of an expanded clone; other rows omit it.

many | TRBD1 | TRBJ2-3 | TRBV3-1 | CASSQADRGWTDTQYF | TGTGCCAGCAGCCAAGCCGACAGGGGGTGGACAGATACGCAGTATTTT
many | . | TRBJ2-1 | TRBV11-3 | CASSRGGGTDYSEQFF | TGTGCCAGCAGCCGGGGGGGCGGGACAGACTACAGTGAGCAGTTCTTC
many | TRBD2 | TRBJ2-1 | TRBV13 | CASSSALAGEVNEQFF | TGTGCCAGCAGCTCAGCACTAGCGGGAGAAGTCAATGAGCAGTTCTTC
. | TRBD1 | TRBJ1-4 | TRBV30 | CAWSRDRGPNEKLFF | TGTGCCTGGAGCCGGGACAGGGGTCCCAATGAAAAACTGTTTTTT
many | . | TRBJ2-2 | TRBV11-3 | CASTLSPGELFF | TGTGCCAGCACCCTTAGCCCCGGGGAGCTGTTTTTT
many | . | TRBJ2-7 | TRBV18 | CASSPGRLNYEQYF | TGTGCCAGCTCACCAGGCAGGTTAAACTACGAGCAGTACTTC
many | . | TRBJ1-2 | TRBV29-1 | CSVVNGDSEVSGYTF | TGCAGCGTTGTGAACGGAGACAGTGAGGTGTCTGGCTACACCTTC
many | TRBD1 | TRBJ1-1 | TRBV20-1 | CSARRDRANTEAFF | TGCAGTGCTAGGCGGGACAGGGCGAACACTGAAGCTTTCTTT
many | . | TRBJ2-7 | TRBV6-2/TRBV6-3 | CASRPPQGLAPSYEQYF | TGTGCCAGCAGACCCCCTCAGGGCCTAGCGCCATCCTACGAGCAGTACTTC
many | TRBD2 | TRBJ2-2 | TRBV7-8 | CASSLRPSGNTGELFF | TGTGCCAGCAGCTTAAGGCCTAGCGGGAACACCGGGGAGCTGTTTTTT
few | TRBD2 | TRBJ2-3 | TRBV19 | CASNWVASGSDTQYF | TGTGCCAGTAATTGGGTGGCTAGCGGGAGTGATACGCAGTATTTT
many | TRBD1 | TRBJ1-5 | TRBV7-9 | CASSLEGQYNQPQHF | TGTGCCAGCAGCTTAGAGGGACAGTACAATCAGCCCCAGCATTTT
. | . | TRBJ2-2 | TRBV18 | CASSPFPGSYSNTGELFF | TGTGCCAGCTCACCATTCCCCGGGAGCTACTCGAACACCGGGGAGCTGTTTTTT
. | . | TRBJ2-5 | TRBV10-3 | CATRGQGHRGYQETQYF | TGTGCCACCCGGGGGCAGGGCCACCGTGGGTACCAAGAGACCCAGTACTTC
. | . | TRBJ1-6 | TRBV27 | CASSLAVYNSPLHF | TGTGCCAGCAGTTTAGCAGTCTATAATTCACCCCTCCACTTT
. | TRBD2 | TRBJ2-3 | TRBV3-1 | CASSLAGVLADTQYF | TGTGCCAGCAGCCTAGCGGGAGTCTTAGCAGATACGCAGTATTTT
. | . | TRBJ1-6 | TRBV3-1 | CASSRGVVENNSPLHF | TGTGCCAGCAGCCGAGGGGTAGTGGAAAATAATTCACCCCTCCACTTT
many | . | TRBJ2-7 | TRBV10-3 | CAISEYSGEQYF | TGTGCCATCAGTGAGTATTCGGGCGAGCAGTACTTC
. | . | TRBJ1-1 | TRBV4-3 | CASSQGYGREAFF | TGCGCCAGCAGCCAAGGATACGGGCGGGAAGCTTTCTTT
many | . | TRBJ1-1 | TRBV10-3 | CAISGGAWAFF | TGTGCCATCAGCGGGGGCGCTTGGGCTTTCTTT
many | TRBD1 | TRBJ1-2 | TRBV12-3/TRBV12-4 | CASMDRDADYGYTF | TGTGCCAGCATGGACAGGGACGCTGACTATGGCTACACCTTC
many | . | TRBJ2-7 | TRBV3-1 | CASSQDRFVGEQYF | TGTGCCAGCAGCCAAGATCGGTTCGTGGGCGAGCAGTACTTC
. | . | TRBJ1-5 | TRBV19 | CASSIHVSGIGSNQPQHF | TGTGCCAGTAGTATCCACGTTTCGGGCATTGGTAGCAATCAGCCCCAGCATTTT
. | TRBD2 | TRBJ2-3 | TRBV5-1 | CASSNRLADTDTQYF | TGCGCCAGCAGCAATCGACTAGCGGATACAGATACGCAGTATTTT
many | TRBD1 | TRBJ1-1 | TRBV28 | CASMTGDRNTEAFF | TGTGCCAGCATGACAGGGGATAGGAACACTGAAGCTTTCTTT
. | . | TRBJ2-5 | TRBV30 | CAWSAPRGRETQYF | TGTGCCTGGAGTGCCCCCAGGGGAAGGGAGACCCAGTACTTC
many | . | TRBJ1-1 | TRBV10-3 | CAISETARGDTEAFF | TGTGCCATCAGTGAGACGGCCCGGGGCGACACTGAAGCTTTCTTT
many | . | TRBJ1-3 | TRBV20-1 | CSATGLDTIYF | TGCAGTGCCACAGGGCTTGACACCATATATTTT
many | . | TRBJ2-2 | TRBV3-1 | CASNLQGTGELFF | TGTGCCAGCAACCTCCAGGGCACCGGGGAGCTGTTTTTT
. | . | TRBJ2-3 | TRBV4-1 | CASSQVRAVGTDTQYF | TGCGCCAGCAGCCAAGTCAGGGCAGTTGGCACAGATACGCAGTATTTT
many | . | TRBJ2-5 | TRBV20-1 | CSARDEKGRETQYF | TGCAGTGCTAGAGATGAGAAGGGAAGGGAGACCCAGTACTTC
many | TRBD1 | TRBJ2-7 | TRBV20-1 | CSTTRTGFYEQYF | TGCAGTACCACGAGGACAGGGTTCTACGAGCAGTACTTC
few | . | TRBJ1-3 | TRBV29-1 | CSVERSGSGNTIYF | TGCAGCGTTGAACGGTCAGGCTCTGGAAACACCATATATTTT
. | TRBD2 | TRBJ2-3 | TRBV20-1 | CSARGPSGRTDTQYF | TGCAGTGCTAGAGGTCCTAGCGGGAGGACAGATACGCAGTATTTT
many | . | TRBJ1-1 | TRBV2 | CASSEQLDSPEAFF | TGTGCCAGCAGTGAACAGTTGGACAGCCCCGAAGCTTTCTTT
many | . | TRBJ2-1 | TRBV6-1 | CASGGGREKVYNEQFF | TGTGCCAGCGGGGGGGGGCGGGAGAAAGTATACAATGAGCAGTTCTTC
. | . | TRBJ2-1 | TRBV18 | CASSPRAGEYNEQFF | TGTGCCAGCTCACCACGAGCGGGCGAGTACAATGAGCAGTTCTTC
many | . | TRBJ1-1 | TRBV11-2 | CASGLTANTEAFF | TGTGCCAGCGGACTTACAGCGAACACTGAAGCTTTCTTT
many | . | TRBJ2-1 | TRBV27 | CASSAVGNEQFF | TGTGCCAGCAGTGCCGTCGGCAATGAGCAGTTCTTC
many | TRBD2 | TRBJ2-1 | TRBV27 | CATANLAGGFNEQFF | TGTGCCACCGCGAACCTAGCGGGAGGCTTCAATGAGCAGTTCTTC
. | TRBD1 | TRBJ2-2 | TRBV20-1 | CSASPQGAVTGELFF | TGCAGTGCTAGTCCTCAGGGGGCGGTCACCGGGGAGCTGTTTTTT
many | . | TRBJ2-5 | TRBV12-3/TRBV12-4 | CASSRTEQETQYF | TGTGCCAGCAGTCGGACAGAGCAAGAGACCCAGTACTTC
many | . | TRBJ1-6 | TRBV5-1 | CASSSNRDQDYNSPLHF | TGCGCCAGCAGCTCTAACAGGGACCAAGACTATAATTCACCCCTCCACTTT
many | . | TRBJ1-1 | TRBV29-1 | CSVADGITEAFF | TGCAGCGTTGCGGACGGTATCACTGAAGCTTTCTTT
few | TRBD2 | TRBJ2-1 | TRBV7-3 | CASSLVLAGEANEQFF | TGTGCCAGCAGCTTAGTACTAGCGGGAGAGGCCAATGAGCAGTTCTTC
many | TRBD2 | TRBJ2-5 | TRBV7-9 | CASSPIAGGQETQYF | TGTGCCAGCAGCCCCATAGCGGGAGGCCAAGAGACCCAGTACTTC
many | TRBD1 | TRBJ2-7 | TRBV7-9 | CASSSIRTGLYEQYF | TGTGCCAGCAGCTCCATCCGGACAGGCCTATACGAGCAGTACTTC
many | TRBD2 | TRBJ2-1 | TRBV27 | CASLSLLRGRVEGEQFF | TGTGCCAGCCTCAGTTTACTTCGCGGGAGAGTAGAGGGTGAGCAGTTCTTC
many | . | TRBJ1-5 | TRBV2 | CASSDLAGNQPQHF | TGTGCCAGCAGTGATTTGGCAGGGAATCAGCCCCAGCATTTT
. | . | TRBJ2-3 | TRBV7-9 | CASSRPRTSTDTQYF | TGTGCCAGCAGCCGGCCGCGGACGAGCACAGATACGCAGTATTTT
many | TRBD2 | TRBJ2-5 | TRBV11-2 | CASSHGLAGYQETQYF | TGTGCCAGCAGCCACGGACTAGCGGGGTACCAAGAGACCCAGTACTTC
many | . | TRBJ1-1 | TRBV2 | CASTGYMNTEAFF | TGTGCCAGTACAGGGTACATGAACACTGAAGCTTTCTTT